These 26 T cell receptor beta chains were all obtained from the same sample, sequenced in a study of T cells in Graves' hyperthyroidism and ophthalmopathy. Using RNA transcripts as the source, TCR beta CDR3 regions were amplified. Using the HTBI primer set, a first-round RT-PCR was run on the TCR CDR3. TCRdb independently ran MiXCR on the multiplex PCR reads; one entry per CDR3 protein. This sample has roughly 300,000 distinct CDR3 sequences, with 11% to 15% found just once. Sequencing was done on a sample of blood. Receptors originate from a woman under 40 with Graves' hyperthyroidism.

This clonotype was detected only a few times. This chain links TRBV15 with TRBJ1-6; no firm D call. Germline V gene data show CDR1 as LNHNV and CDR2 as YYDKDF (reference sequence). This CDR3 spans 15 amino acids. The V gene lost 0 bases and the J gene lost 7 bases, with 10 bases spanning the gap. The CDR3 here is CATSRDSERNSPLHF. The CDR3 nucleotides read TGTGCCACCAGCAGAGATTCTGAGAGGAATTCACCCCTCCACTTT. The whole variable domain, remainder taken from reference TRBV15 and TRBJ1-6, is DAMVIQNPRYQVTQFGKPVTLSCSQTLNHNVMYWYQQKSSQAPKLLFHYYDKDFNNEADTPDNFQSRRPNTSFCFLDIRSPGLGDTAMYLCATSRDSERNSPLHFGNGTRLTVT.

This clonotype appeared many times. J is TRBJ2-1 and V is TRBV11-2; no clear D gene. V lost 5 bases, J lost 1 base, and 21 bases lay in between. The CDR3 sequence is 18 residues long. CDR1 and CDR2 from the germline V gene are SGHAT and FQNNGV. DNA of the CDR3: TGTGCCAGCAGCGCCTCCGCTTTGCGGCGAGCATCCTACAATGAGCAGTTCTTC. Encoded protein: CASSASALRRASYNEQFF.

The chain couples TRBV10-3 to TRBJ2-2, with TRBD1 identical over 9 bases. The CDR3 extends over 15 amino acids. V shed 8 bases and J 1 base; nucleotides not matched to a gene: 5. CDR1 and CDR2 (germline): ENHRY, SYGVKD. CDR3 sequence (DNA): TGTGCCATCCAGGTGGGACAGGGGAACACCGGGGAGCTGTTTTTT. Its translation is CAIQVGQGNTGELFF.

The chain combines TRBV18 with TRBJ2-1; either TRBD1 or TRBD2 may fit D (7 bases each). The V and J ends lost 0 bases and 3 bases respectively, with 12 bases between them. The CDR3 length is 16 residues. Germline lookup yields CDR1 KGHSH and CDR2 LQKENI. The CDR3 region has the DNA TGTGCCAGCTCACCACCAGCGGGACAGAACTACAATGAGCAGTTCTTC. The encoded protein is CASSPPAGQNYNEQFF.

At least ten counts were recorded for this clonotype. This chain joins TRBV9 and TRBJ1-1; no reliable D call. V gave up 0 bases and J gave up 3 bases, with 6 bases separating them. Germline CDR1 and CDR2: SGDLS and YYNGEE. The CDR3 extends over 13 amino acids. The CDR3 coding sequence is TGTGCCAGCAGCGTAGTCTCAGACACTGAAGCTTTCTTT. As protein: CASSVVSDTEAFF.

The rearrangement links TRBV20-1 to TRBJ2-7; 8 bases match TRBD2. This CDR3 comprises 12 residues. CDR1 is DFQATT, CDR2 SNEGSKA, per germline (reference sequence). V lost 7 bases, J lost 4 bases, and 6 bases stayed unmatched. The CDR3 DNA reads as TGCAGTGGCGGGAGGTCGGAGTACGAGCAGTACTTC. It specifies CSGGRSEYEQYF.

This clonotype was seen a handful of times. The rearrangement uses TRBV10-3 and TRBJ2-5; TRBD1 agrees at 11 bases. Per germline, CDR1 ENHRY and CDR2 SYGVKD. The CDR3 is 15 residues long. With V trimmed by 6 bases and J by 5 bases, 8 bases remained unmatched. CDR3 coding DNA: TGTGCCATCAGCGACCTAGGGACAGGGGGTGAGACCCAGTACTTC. The encoded protein is CAISDLGTGGETQYF.

This clonotype was recorded many times. V gene TRBV28 combines with J gene TRBJ1-1; tentative D call: TRBD1 (5 bases). Trimming removed 2 bases from V and 7 bases from J, with 14 bases in between. Looked up from germline, CDR1 is MDHEN and CDR2 is SYDVKM. The CDR3 loop spans 14 amino acids. CDR3 region: CASSLRWGVGEAFF. The DNA for the CDR3 is TGTGCCAGCAGTTTAAGGTGGGGGGTGGGTGAAGCTTTCTTT.

A few counts support this clonotype. The chain employs TRBV4-1 and TRBJ1-2, with D maybe TRBD1 (5 bases). This CDR3 is 15 amino acids long. Trimming pared 10 bases from V and 4 bases from J, leaving 22 bases between. Germline V gene data show CDR1 as MGHRA and CDR2 as YSYEKL. CDR3: CATTGTQNQGYGYTF. Written as DNA, the CDR3 is TGCGCCACTACCGGGACCCAGAATCAGGGCTATGGCTACACCTTC.

This clonotype was observed a few times. V and J are TRBV18 and TRBJ1-2, with D unclear. This CDR3 has 13 amino acids. V gave up 1 base and J gave up 6 bases, with 9 bases separating them. The germline V gene encodes CDR1 KGHSH and CDR2 LQKENI. The CDR3 reads CASSPRVGDGYTF. In DNA, the CDR3 is TGTGCCAGCTCACCACGGGTTGGGGATGGCTACACCTTC. Drawing the rest from reference TRBV18 and TRBJ1-2, the complete variable domain is NAGVMQNPRHLVRRRGQEARLRCSPMKGHSHVYWYRQLPEEGLKFMVYLQKENIIDESGMPKERFSAEFPKEGPSILRIQQVVRGDSAAYFCASSPRVGDGYTFGSGTRLTVV.

This clonotype was seen ten or more times. The chain has TRBV2 and TRBJ1-5, with unresolved D. V gave up 6 bases and J gave up 5 bases, with 14 bases separating them. This CDR3 is built from 14 residues. Per germline, CDR1 SNHLY and CDR2 FYNNEI. CDR3 DNA sequence: TGTGCCAGCAGCCTCCCGGACGGCTATCAGCCCCAGCATTTT. The encoded protein is CASSLPDGYQPQHF.

The rearrangement links TRBV14 to TRBJ2-1, with 9 bases identical to TRBD2. This CDR3 comprises 20 residues. V lost 2 bases, J lost 0 bases, and 14 bases stayed unmatched. Germline lookup yields CDR1 SGHDN and CDR2 FVKESK. The CDR3 nucleotides read TGTGCCAGCAGCCAACTTCCCGGTGCGGGAGGGTCTGGCTCCTACAATGAGCAGTTCTTC. Translation: CASSQLPGAGGSGSYNEQFF.

In this sample, this clonotype turned up many times. The chain couples TRBV20-1 to TRBJ2-2; D is possibly TRBD2 (5 bases). This CDR3 has 12 residues. Germline lookup yields CDR1 DFQATT and CDR2 SNEGSKA (reference sequence). Trimming stripped 3 bases from V and 4 bases from J, with 6 bases between. CDR3 residues: CSARGSTGELFF. CDR3 sequence (DNA): TGCAGTGCTAGGGGGAGCACCGGGGAGCTGTTTTTT.

This clonotype has a handful of counts. This chain connects TRBV18 to TRBJ2-2, with TRBD1 as a possible D gene (6 bases). Trimming shortened V by 3 bases and J by 7 bases, and 6 bases separated the two germline ends. The CDR3 length is 12 residues. Germline lookup yields CDR1 KGHSH and CDR2 LQKENI. This CDR3 is CASSPDSGELFF. The CDR3, as DNA: TGTGCCAGCTCACCGGACAGCGGGGAGCTGTTTTTT.

This clonotype was seen ten or more times. The chain employs TRBV12-3 or TRBV12-4 and TRBJ2-5; a weak D match, TRBD2 (5 bases). This CDR3 contains 14 residues. V lost 4 bases, J lost 5 bases, and 14 bases lay in between. CDR3 region: CASSSLAYAETQYF. In DNA, the CDR3 is TGTGCCAGCAGTTCTCTAGCCTATGCCGAGACCCAGTACTTC.

The sample holds a few counts of this clonotype. This chain connects TRBV29-1 to TRBJ1-2; 10 bases fit TRBD1. From germline, CDR1 is SQVTM and CDR2 ANQGSEA. The CDR3 loop spans 14 amino acids. V trimming: 6 bases; J trimming: 4 bases; junction bases outside the gene matches: 8. The CDR3 coding sequence is TGCAGCGTCCCGCAGACAGGGGGCGCCTATGGCTACACCTTC. This gives the protein CSVPQTGGAYGYTF.

This clonotype was detected only once. The chain recombines TRBV24-1 with TRBJ1-1, with 10 positions matching TRBD1. The CDR3 extends over 16 amino acids. Germline loops: CDR1 KGHDR, CDR2 SFDVKD. The trim removed 4 bases at V and 1 base at J, leaving 5 bases unmatched. The CDR3 loop is CATSERDRGQNTEAFF. CDR3 coding DNA: TGTGCCACCAGTGAGAGGGACAGGGGACAGAACACTGAAGCTTTCTTT.

As to this clonotype: A much bigger clone sits one base away, suggesting this may be a read error. The chain has TRBV20-1 and TRBJ1-2; D possibly corresponds to TRBD1 (5 bases). The CDR3 has 13 amino acids. V dropped 2 bases and J dropped 4 bases, with 11 bases sitting between them. Looked up from germline, CDR1 is DFQATT and CDR2 is SNEGSKA (reference sequence). CDR3 sequence: CSARTGVGYGYTF. CDR3 nucleotides: TGCAGTGCTAGAACGGGGGTGGGCTATGGCTACACCTTC.

This clonotype was seen repeatedly, ten times or more. The V and J genes are TRBV12-3 or TRBV12-4 and TRBJ2-3, with TRBD2 matching over 7 bases. Germline trimming cut 3 bases from V and 6 bases from J; bases unmatched to any gene: 6. CDR3 size: 14 residues. In nucleotides, the CDR3 is TGTGCCAGCAGTTTTCTAGCGGTGTTGGATACGCAGTATTTT. Protein sequence: CASSFLAVLDTQYF.

In this sample, this clonotype turned up once. The chain recombines TRBV20-1 with TRBJ1-5, with D hard to call. The CDR3 has 16 amino acids. Per germline, CDR1 DFQATT and CDR2 SNEGSKA (reference sequence). With 6 bases removed from V and 4 bases from J, the gap between germline ends came to 22 bases. The CDR3 coding sequence is TGCAGTGCGATCCGGGGATCAATTGGCCAGAATCAGCCCCAGCATTTT. Translating gives CSAIRGSIGQNQPQHF.

The chain couples TRBV3-1 to TRBJ1-2; D unclear. The length of the CDR3 is 13 residues. The germline V gene encodes CDR1 LGHDT and CDR2 YNNKEL (reference sequence). Between the trimmed V and J ends, which lost 2 bases and 7 bases, there was a span of 11 bases. The CDR3 is CASSQRSDIGYTF. As DNA, the CDR3 is TGTGCCAGCAGCCAAAGGTCTGACATTGGCTACACCTTC.

There are many counts of this clonotype. CDR3 sequence reads: CATRPSGRNTEAFF. CDR3 DNA: TGTGCCACCAGACCCAGCGGTAGGAACACTGAAGCTTTCTTT. The chain has TRBV15 and TRBJ1-1; D remains unclear. This CDR3 contains 14 residues. V lost 6 bases and J 1 base, leaving 12 bases between the germline ends. Germline V CDR1 and CDR2: LNHNV, YYDKDF (reference sequence). Full variable domain (rest looked up from reference TRBV15 and TRBJ1-1): DAMVIQNPRYQVTQFGKPVTLSCSQTLNHNVMYWYQQKSSQAPKLLFHYYDKDFNNEADTPDNFQSRRPNTSFCFLDIRSPGLGDTAMYLCATRPSGRNTEAFFGQGTRLTVV.

The chain links TRBV12-3 or TRBV12-4 to TRBJ1-2, with 9 bases fitting TRBD1. CDR3 length equals 18 residues. Losses at the gene ends were 9 bases for V and 7 bases for J; bases not matched to a gene: 24. CDR3 sequence (DNA): TGTGCCAGTACTTCTCAAACGCGGCGGGAGACAGGGGGGGGTGGCTACACCTTC. Protein product: CASTSQTRRETGGGGYTF.

Remarks on this clonotype: This may be a read error: a much more frequent sequence differs by one nucleotide. This chain uses TRBV29-1 with TRBJ1-2; D possibly corresponds to TRBD1 (6 bases). Germline CDR1 and CDR2: SQVTM and ANQGSEA. CDR3 size: 13 residues. CDR3 residues: CSVDSSGTYGCTF. CDR3 nucleotides: TGCAGCGTTGATTCGTCAGGGACATATGGCTGCACCTTC.

There are a few counts of this clonotype. This chain uses TRBV13 with TRBJ2-3; D not resolved. The CDR3 sequence is 13 residues long. CDR1 is PRHDT, CDR2 FYEKMQ, per germline (reference sequence). Trimming removed 3 bases from V and 2 bases from J, with 6 bases in between. The CDR3: CASSLPDTDTQYF. The CDR3 DNA reads TGTGCCAGCAGCTTGCCCGACACAGATACGCAGTATTTT.

This clonotype was observed a few times. The chain recombines TRBV6-2 or TRBV6-3 with TRBJ2-1, with D hard to call. The germline V and J ends were trimmed by 0 bases and 8 bases, with 8 bases remaining between them. The CDR3 totals 13 residues. Germline CDR1 is MNHEY and CDR2 is SVGEGT. Written as DNA, the CDR3 is TGTGCCAGCAGTTACTCTTTTCGGGATGAGCAGTTCTTC. Its protein is CASSYSFRDEQFF.